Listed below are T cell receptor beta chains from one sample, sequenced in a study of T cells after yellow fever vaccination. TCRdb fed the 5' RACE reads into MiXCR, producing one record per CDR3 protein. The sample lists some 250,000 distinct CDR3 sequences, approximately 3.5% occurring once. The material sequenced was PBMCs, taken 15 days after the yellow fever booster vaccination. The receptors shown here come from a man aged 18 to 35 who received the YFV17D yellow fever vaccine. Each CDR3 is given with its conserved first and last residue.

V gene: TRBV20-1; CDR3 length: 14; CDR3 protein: CSGLAGGLAYEQYF
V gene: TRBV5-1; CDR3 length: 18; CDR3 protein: CASSLHPDQSSYNSPLHF
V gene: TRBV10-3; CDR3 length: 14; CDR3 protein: CATSDRTRQETQYF
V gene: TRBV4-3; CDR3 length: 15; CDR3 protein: CASSQEGTGEGKLFF
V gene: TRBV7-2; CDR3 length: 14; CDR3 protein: CASSYRGGNQPQHF
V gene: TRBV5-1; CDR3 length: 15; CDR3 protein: CASSLEGTPIYEQYF
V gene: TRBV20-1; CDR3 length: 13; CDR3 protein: CSARERVYETQYF
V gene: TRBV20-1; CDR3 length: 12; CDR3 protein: CSARGPWDEQYF
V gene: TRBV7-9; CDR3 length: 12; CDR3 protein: CASSWGMYEQYF
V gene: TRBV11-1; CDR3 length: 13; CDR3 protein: CASSLEPNYEQYF
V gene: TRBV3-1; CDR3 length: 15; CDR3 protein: CASTRLAGGQETQYF
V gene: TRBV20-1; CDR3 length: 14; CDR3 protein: CSARTGGVRETQYF
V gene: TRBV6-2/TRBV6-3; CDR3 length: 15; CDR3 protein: CASRPPGTVTGELFF
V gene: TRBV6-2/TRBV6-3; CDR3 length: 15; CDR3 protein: CASSFAPYTVDGYTF
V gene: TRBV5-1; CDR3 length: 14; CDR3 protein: CASSLWDSTDTQYF
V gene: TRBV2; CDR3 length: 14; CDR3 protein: CASSETSVTDTQYF
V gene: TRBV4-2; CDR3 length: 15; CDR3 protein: CASSQGLGVGSEQFF
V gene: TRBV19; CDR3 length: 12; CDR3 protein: CASTSRTDTQYF
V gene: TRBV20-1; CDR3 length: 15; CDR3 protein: CSARAGGWDTGELFF
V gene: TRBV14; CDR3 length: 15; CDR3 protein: CASSQVPWGNSPLHF